These 20 T cell receptor beta chains came from one sample sequenced in a study of neurological immune-mediated disorders. A single record per CDR3 protein comes from TCRdb applying MiXCR to the 5' RACE reads. The sample carries about 84,000 distinct CDR3 sequences, about 9.3% recorded once. The sequenced material came from PBMCs. These receptors all come from a middle-aged man in good health.

This clonotype was observed at least ten times. The gene calls are TRBV20-1 and TRBJ2-5; D unclear. Per germline, CDR1 DFQATT and CDR2 SNEGSKA (reference sequence). The CDR3 has 10 amino acids. Trimming left V 6 bases short and J 1 base short, with 3 bases between. CDR3 sequence reads: CSATQETQYF. The CDR3 bases are TGCAGTGCGACCCAAGAGACCCAGTACTTC.

The chain employs TRBV30 and TRBJ1-5; D perhaps matches TRBD1 (5 bases). Germline V gives CDR1 GTSNPN, CDR2 SVGIG (reference sequence). Trimming cost V 2 bases and J 9 bases, with 14 bases left between them. This CDR3 contains 13 residues. CDR3 sequence: CAWSTAGQGPQHF. The DNA for the CDR3 is TGTGCCTGGAGTACGGCCGGGCAGGGGCCCCAGCATTTT.

Many counts were recorded for this clonotype. CDR3 in amino acids: CASSFQLQKGGYEQYF. The CDR3 coding sequence is TGTGCCAGCAGCTTCCAGCTACAGAAAGGAGGCTACGAGCAGTACTTC. The chain is built from TRBV7-2 and TRBJ2-7, with D tentatively TRBD2 (5 bases). Per the germline V gene, CDR1 is SGHTA and CDR2 is FQGNSA. Between the trimmed V and J ends, which lost 3 bases and 3 bases, there was a span of 18 bases. CDR3 length: 16 amino acids. Full variable domain (remainder filled in from reference TRBV7-2 and TRBJ2-7): GAGVSQSPSNKVTEKGKDVELRCDPISGHTALYWYRQSLGQGLEFLIYFQGNSAPDKSGLPSDRFSAERTGGSVSTLTIQRTQQEDSAVYLCASSFQLQKGGYEQYFGPGTRLTVT.

This clonotype has ten or more counts. The gene calls are TRBV20-1 and TRBJ2-1; 7 bases agree with TRBD2. Germline values: CDR1 DFQATT, CDR2 SNEGSKA (reference sequence). There are 11 residues in the CDR3. CDR3 in DNA: TGCAGCGAACTAGCGTCGAATGAGCAGTTCTTC. Amino acid sequence: CSELASNEQFF.

The table lists this clonotype with many counts. The chain has TRBV7-9 and TRBJ1-6, with TRBD1 as a possible D gene (5 bases). CDR1 SEHNR and CDR2 FQNEAQ come from the germline V gene (reference sequence). The CDR3 spans 14 residues. Trimming left V 4 bases short and J 11 bases short, with 15 bases between. CDR3 sequence reads: CASSWDYPRAPLHF. CDR3 coding DNA: TGTGCCAGCAGCTGGGACTATCCCAGGGCACCCCTCCACTTT.

This clonotype was recorded at least ten times. V is TRBV6-6 and J is TRBJ2-5, with D maybe TRBD1 (6 bases). Germline V lookup: CDR1 MNHNY, CDR2 SVGAGI (reference sequence). The V gene lost 5 bases and the J gene lost 4 bases, with 14 bases spanning the gap. This CDR3 is built from 14 residues. The CDR3 spells CASSDGQTAETQYF. For the CDR3, the DNA is TGTGCCAGCAGTGACGGACAGACGGCAGAGACCCAGTACTTC.

In its sample, this clonotype was seen many times. V gene TRBV20-1 combines with J gene TRBJ2-5; D tentatively fits TRBD1 or TRBD2 (6 bases each). Germline values: CDR1 DFQATT, CDR2 SNEGSKA (reference sequence). The CDR3 is 13 residues long. V was trimmed by 6 bases and J by 3 bases, leaving 14 bases between them. The CDR3 DNA follows: TGCAGTGCCTTGCGGGACATCGAAGAGACCCAGTACTTC. As protein: CSALRDIEETQYF.

This clonotype was picked up many times. This rearrangement joins TRBV6-1 to TRBJ2-3, with a weak D call TRBD2 (6 bases). V lost 6 bases to trimming and J lost 3 bases, with 13 bases between them. Germline V gene sequence: CDR1 MNHNS, CDR2 SASEGT. The CDR3 extends over 14 amino acids. CDR3 in DNA: TGTGCCAGCAGCGCGGGACCGTCTACAGATACGCAGTATTTT. It yields the protein CASSAGPSTDTQYF.

A few counts support this clonotype. The V call is TRBV20-1, the J call TRBJ1-2; tentatively, D is TRBD1 (6 bases). The V gene's germline CDR1 is DFQATT and CDR2 SNEGSKA (reference sequence). V lost 6 bases and J lost 8, with 13 bases in between. The CDR3 loop spans 11 amino acids. CDR3 bases: TGCAGTGCCACCCTGCAGGGGGGCTACACCTTC. Its protein product is CSATLQGGYTF.

In its sample, this clonotype was seen many times. The rearrangement links TRBV12-3 or TRBV12-4 to TRBJ1-6; TRBD1 is a possible D gene (6 bases). The CDR3 sequence is 14 residues long. The V gene lost 3 bases and the J gene lost 9 bases, with 12 bases spanning the gap. CDR3 DNA sequence: TGTGCCAGCAGTTTGACGGGGGGCGCTTCACCCCTCCACTTT. Encoded protein: CASSLTGGASPLHF.

This clonotype turned up a few times. CDR3 sequence (DNA): TGCGCCAGCAGCTCCGGGACAGGGGTGGACGAGCAGTACTTC. This encodes CASSSGTGVDEQYF. The chain recombines TRBV5-1 with TRBJ2-7, with 10 bases fitting TRBD1. The CDR3 extends over 14 amino acids. Germline CDR1 reads SGHRS; CDR2 reads YFSETQ. V lost 3 bases to trimming and J lost 5 bases; unmatched junction nucleotides: 5.

The table lists this clonotype with many counts. The gene calls are TRBV12-3 or TRBV12-4 and TRBJ1-1; D uncertain. Trimming removed 8 bases from V and 3 bases from J, with 10 bases in between. CDR3 length equals 12 residues. The CDR3 region has the DNA TGTGCCAGCTTACTGTCTTACACTGAAGCTTTCTTT. It specifies CASLLSYTEAFF.

The sample holds many counts of this clonotype. The chain is built from TRBV14 and TRBJ1-1; TRBD1 is a possible D gene (6 bases). Trimming shortened V by 0 bases and J by 5 bases, and 13 bases separated the two germline ends. This CDR3 region has 15 residues. Germline V gene data show CDR1 as SGHDN and CDR2 as FVKESK. DNA for the CDR3: TGTGCCAGCAGCCAAGACTCGAGGGGGTGGACTGAAGCTTTCTTT. Its translation is CASSQDSRGWTEAFF.

A single count supports this clonotype. The junction does not match germline at one end; this may be a read error. The chain recombines TRBV2 with TRBJ2-3; D ambiguous. The germline V gene encodes CDR1 SNHLY and CDR2 FYNNEI. This CDR3 spans 15 amino acids. The CDR3 spells CASSPRIEGTDTQNF. CDR3 in DNA: TGTGCCAGCAGCCCCCGGATCGAAGGCACAGATACGCAGAATTTT.

Within the sample, this clonotype is medium-sized. The chain has TRBV7-9 and TRBJ1-4; no clear D. Trimming shortened V by 3 bases and J by 3 bases, and 8 bases separated the two germline ends. The CDR3 totals 14 residues. Germline-derived CDR1 and CDR2 are SEHNR and FQNEAQ (reference sequence). CDR3 region: CASSLGKANEKLFF. The CDR3 DNA is TGTGCCAGCAGCTTGGGGAAAGCTAATGAAAAACTGTTTTTT. The full variable domain, with the rest looked up from reference TRBV7-9 and TRBJ1-4, is DTGVSQNPRHKITKRGQNVTFRCDPISEHNRLYWYRQTLGQGPEFLTYFQNEAQLEKSRLLSDRFSAERPKGSFSTLEIQRTEQGDSAMYLCASSLGKANEKLFFGSGTQLSVL.

This clonotype showed up many times. The CDR3 region has the DNA TGTGCCAGCACCTCGACAGGGGTCACCAAAAACATTCAGTACTTC. Protein product: CASTSTGVTKNIQYF. This chain links TRBV12-3 or TRBV12-4 with TRBJ2-4; 8 bases match TRBD1. CDR3 length equals 15 residues. Trimming removed 7 bases from V and 2 bases from J; junction bases left unmatched: 7.

The table lists this clonotype with many counts. The CDR3 sequence: CAISTQNSPLHF. The DNA of the CDR3 is TGTGCCATCAGTACACAAAATTCACCCCTCCACTTT. The rearrangement uses TRBV10-3 and TRBJ1-6; D is undetermined. The ends were cut back, 5 bases at V and 7 bases at J, with 6 bases in the middle. CDR1 is ENHRY, CDR2 SYGVKD, per germline. The CDR3 contains 12 residues.

This clonotype has a count of ten or more. The V gene is TRBV6-5, the J gene TRBJ1-5, with D maybe TRBD1 (5 bases). This CDR3 contains 16 residues. The germline CDR1 and CDR2 sequences are MNHEY and SVGAGI. V gave up 5 bases and J gave up 0 bases, with 14 bases separating them. The CDR3: CASSPTGGYSNQPQHF. The DNA of the CDR3 is TGTGCCAGCAGTCCCACGGGGGGATATAGCAATCAGCCCCAGCATTTT.

At least ten counts were recorded for this clonotype. V is TRBV5-1 and J is TRBJ2-1, with TRBD2 matching 9 bases. Trimming took 0 bases from V and 5 from J; bases not matched to a gene: 6. CDR3 size: 16 residues. The germline V gene encodes CDR1 SGHRS and CDR2 YFSETQ. The CDR3, as DNA: TGCGCCAGCAGCTTGGGGTCCAGCGGGGGGAACAATGAGCAGTTCTTC. Translating gives CASSLGSSGGNNEQFF.

This clonotype was detected ten times or more. In DNA form, the CDR3 reads TGTGCCAGCAGCGTAGCGGACACTGGGTACGAGCAGTACTTC. Translating it yields CASSVADTGYEQYF. The V call is TRBV9, the J call TRBJ2-7; D perhaps matches TRBD1 (5 bases). CDR1 is SGDLS and CDR2 is YYNGEE in the germline V gene. The CDR3 runs 14 residues. The V end was cut by 0 bases, the J end by 4 bases, with 11 bases between.